A selection of T cell receptor beta chains follows, all from one sample in a study of blood T cell repertoires in COVID-19. TCRdb keeps only in-frame clones here, not all; method: immunoSEQ multiplex PCR. The data hold approximately 300,000 clones, with about 92% observed a single time. The source material was PBMCs or T cells enriched from blood (not recorded which). These receptor sequences come from a woman aged 25 to 39 who had recovered from COVID-19. The CDR3 runs from the conserved cysteine through the conserved F or W. The order of the fields is V gene, CDR3 protein.

TRBV11-1 | CASRSGRITGELFF
TRBV11-2 | CASRGQGFPHYGYTF
TRBV18 | CASSPQEVAANEKLFF
TRBV24-1 | CATSDPDRGPNEQFF
TRBV6-4 | CASSAEQGDTQYF
TRBV29-1 | CSLRQGRGETQYF
TRBV6-5 | CASRRRGWDEQFF
TRBV14 | CASRDRGSSSPLHF
TRBV4-1 | CASSQDGTGGASYEQYF
TRBV12-3/TRBV12-4 | CASGAGVHTEAFF
TRBV7-8 | CASSWGVREAATNEKLFF
TRBV2 | CASSTVQGYSPLHF
TRBV15 | CATSRRQGILSPLHF
TRBV7-9 | CASAGAYNEQFF